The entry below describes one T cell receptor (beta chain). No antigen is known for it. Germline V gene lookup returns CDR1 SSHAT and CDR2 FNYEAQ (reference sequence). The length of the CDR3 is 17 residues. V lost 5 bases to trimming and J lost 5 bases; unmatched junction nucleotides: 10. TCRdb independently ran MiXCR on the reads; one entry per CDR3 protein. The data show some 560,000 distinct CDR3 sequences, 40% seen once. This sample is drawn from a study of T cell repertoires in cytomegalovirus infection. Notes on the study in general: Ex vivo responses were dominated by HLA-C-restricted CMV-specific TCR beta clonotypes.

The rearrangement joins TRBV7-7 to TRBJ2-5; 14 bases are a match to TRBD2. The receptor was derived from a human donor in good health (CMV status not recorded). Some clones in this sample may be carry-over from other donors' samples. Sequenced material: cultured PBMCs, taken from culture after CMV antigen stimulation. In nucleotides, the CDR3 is TGTGCCAGCAGCGCAACCGGGACTAGCGGGAGTTTGGAGACCCAGTACTTC. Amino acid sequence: CASSATGTSGSLETQYF.